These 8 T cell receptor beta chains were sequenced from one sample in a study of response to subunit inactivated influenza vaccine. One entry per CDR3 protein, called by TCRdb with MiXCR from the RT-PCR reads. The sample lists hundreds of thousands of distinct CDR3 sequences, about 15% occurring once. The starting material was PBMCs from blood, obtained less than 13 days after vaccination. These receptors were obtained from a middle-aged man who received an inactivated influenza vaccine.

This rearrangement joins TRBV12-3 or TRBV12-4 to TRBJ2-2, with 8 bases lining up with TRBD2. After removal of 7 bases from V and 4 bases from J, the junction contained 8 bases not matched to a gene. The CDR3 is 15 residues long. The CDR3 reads CASNSGGPFTGELFF. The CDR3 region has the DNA TGTGCCAGCAATTCGGGGGGGCCGTTCACCGGGGAGCTGTTTTTT.

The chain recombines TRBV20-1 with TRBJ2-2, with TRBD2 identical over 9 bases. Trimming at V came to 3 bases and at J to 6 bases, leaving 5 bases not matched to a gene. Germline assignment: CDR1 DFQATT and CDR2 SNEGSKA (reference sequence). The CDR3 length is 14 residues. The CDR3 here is CSASSASGAGELFF. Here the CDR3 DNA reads TGCAGTGCTAGTTCGGCTAGCGGGGCCGGGGAGCTGTTTTTT.

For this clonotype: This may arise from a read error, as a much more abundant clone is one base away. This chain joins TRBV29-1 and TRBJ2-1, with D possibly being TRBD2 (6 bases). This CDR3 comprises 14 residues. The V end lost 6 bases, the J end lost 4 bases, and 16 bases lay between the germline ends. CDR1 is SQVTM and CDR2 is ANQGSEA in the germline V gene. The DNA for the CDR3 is TGCAGCGTAATAACTAGCAGACCTTACAATGAGCAGTTCTTC. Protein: CSVITSRPYNEQFF.

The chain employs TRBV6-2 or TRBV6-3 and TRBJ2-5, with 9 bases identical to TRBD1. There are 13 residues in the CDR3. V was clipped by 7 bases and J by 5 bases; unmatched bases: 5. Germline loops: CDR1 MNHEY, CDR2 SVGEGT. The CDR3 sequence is CASNDRGRETQYF. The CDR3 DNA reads TGTGCCAGCAACGACAGGGGGAGGGAGACCCAGTACTTC.

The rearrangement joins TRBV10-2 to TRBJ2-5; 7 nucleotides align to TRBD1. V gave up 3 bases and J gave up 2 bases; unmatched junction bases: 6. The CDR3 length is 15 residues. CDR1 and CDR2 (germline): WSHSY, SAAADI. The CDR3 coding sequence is TGCGCCAGCAGTGACCTGACAGGGATACAAGAGACCCAGTACTTC. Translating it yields CASSDLTGIQETQYF.

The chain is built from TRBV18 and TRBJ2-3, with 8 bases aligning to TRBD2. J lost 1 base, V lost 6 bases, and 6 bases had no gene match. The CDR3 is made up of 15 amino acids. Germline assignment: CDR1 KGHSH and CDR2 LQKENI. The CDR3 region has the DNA TGTGCCAGCTCTCCTCTACTAGCGGGCACAGATACGCAGTATTTT. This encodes CASSPLLAGTDTQYF.

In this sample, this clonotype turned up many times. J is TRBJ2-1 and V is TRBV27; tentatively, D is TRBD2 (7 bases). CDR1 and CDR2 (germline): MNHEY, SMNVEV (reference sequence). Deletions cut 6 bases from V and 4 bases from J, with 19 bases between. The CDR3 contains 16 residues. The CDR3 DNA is TGTGCCAGCAGGCGGCCCCGGGGGGCTCTATACAATGAGCAGTTCTTC. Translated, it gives CASRRPRGALYNEQFF.

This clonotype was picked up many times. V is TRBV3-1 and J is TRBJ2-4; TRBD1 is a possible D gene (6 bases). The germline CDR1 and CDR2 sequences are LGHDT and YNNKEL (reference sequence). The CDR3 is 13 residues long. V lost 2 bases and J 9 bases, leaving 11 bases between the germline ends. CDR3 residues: CASSQRQDGIQYF. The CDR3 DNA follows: TGTGCCAGCAGCCAACGACAGGACGGCATTCAGTACTTC.